In its sample, the clone carrying this TCR beta chain was seen many times. The antigen is not known. The data derive from a study of T cells after yellow fever vaccination. Study as a whole: Any fraction with a low cell number was prepared using SMART-Seq v4 Ultra Low Input. Points from the study as a whole: Reappearance after the booster was seen for most primary-vaccination clones, at 96% CD4 and 70% to 90% CD8. Faster peaking, at day 5 versus 15, marked a secondary response that was weaker.

5'RACE template switching added a universal primer site and UMIs to TCR cDNA. One entry per CDR3 protein, called by TCRdb with MiXCR from the 5' RACE reads. Here the sample spans about 260,000 distinct CDR3 sequences, over 4.5% being singletons. The CDR3 has 16 amino acids. Per the germline V gene, CDR1 is SGHKS and CDR2 is YYEKEE (reference sequence). V lost 4 bases to trimming and J lost 0 bases, with 13 bases between them. The TCR sequence derives from a man between 18 and 29 years old who received the YFV17D yellow fever vaccine. The chain carries TRBV5-5 and TRBJ1-4; D perhaps matches TRBD1 (6 bases). The specimen comprised CD4+ T cells sorted from PBMCs, sampled on the day of the yellow fever booster vaccination. The CDR3 bases are TGTGCCAGCAGCCCGGGACAACTCTCAACTAATGAAAAACTGTTTTTT. It yields the protein CASSPGQLSTNEKLFF.